One sample yielded the 6 T cell receptor beta chains listed below, sequenced in a study of response to subunit inactivated influenza vaccine. Each CDR3 protein gets one entry after TCRdb re-called the RT-PCR reads with MiXCR. The sample lists 700,000 to 800,000 distinct CDR3 sequences, approximately 17% occurring once. The source was PBMCs from blood, collected about 5 days after vaccination. These receptors were taken from a man aged 50 to 60 who received an inactivated influenza vaccine.

This chain connects TRBV4-3 to TRBJ1-5, with unresolved D. Germline lookup yields CDR1 LGHNA and CDR2 YSLEER. There are 13 residues in the CDR3. The V and J ends lost 0 bases and 7 bases respectively, with 7 bases between them. In nucleotides, the CDR3 is TGCGCCAGCAGCCAAGATCCCCTACAGCCCCAGCATTTT. Amino acids: CASSQDPLQPQHF.

V and J are TRBV6-2 or TRBV6-3 and TRBJ1-1; 8 nucleotides line up with TRBD1. In germline, CDR1 is MNHEY, CDR2 SVGEGT. This CDR3 is 12 amino acids long. Trimming removed 6 bases from V and 7 bases from J; junction bases left unmatched: 4. CDR3 coding DNA: TGTGCCAGCAGACCCGGACAGGGTGAAGCTTTCTTT. It yields the protein CASRPGQGEAFF.

The table lists this clonotype with many counts. This sequence joins TRBV7-2 and TRBJ1-2; possible D gene TRBD1, 5 bases. Germline CDR1 SGHTA, CDR2 FQGNSA. V lost 1 base and J 1 base, leaving 10 bases between the germline ends. The CDR3 consists of 15 residues. CDR3 region: CASSLEAGYNYGYTF. The DNA for the CDR3 is TGTGCCAGCAGCTTAGAGGCAGGGTATAACTATGGCTACACCTTC.

The sample holds a few counts of this clonotype. This sequence joins TRBV5-6 and TRBJ2-7, with 8 bases aligning to TRBD1. Germline V gene sequence: CDR1 SGHDT, CDR2 YYEEEE. The J segment lost 5 bases and the V segment lost 2 bases, leaving 6 bases of the junction unmatched. This CDR3 spans 14 amino acids. The DNA for the CDR3 is TGTGCCAGCAGCTTCAGACAGGGGTTGCACGAGCAGTACTTC. This translates into CASSFRQGLHEQYF.

The chain carries TRBV4-3 and TRBJ2-1; possible D gene TRBD2, 7 bases. V was shortened by 0 bases and J by 8 bases, with 11 bases between the two germline ends. CDR1 and CDR2 from the germline V gene are LGHNA and YSLEER. This CDR3 is 14 amino acids long. CDR3 protein: CASSQDTGRDEQFF. As DNA, the CDR3 is TGCGCCAGCAGCCAAGATACAGGGAGGGATGAGCAGTTCTTC.

V usage is TRBV21-1 and J usage is TRBJ1-5. TRBV21-1 is reported as a pseudogene. The CDR3 covers 16 residues. The CDR3 DNA reads as TGTGCCAGCAGCAAAGTGCGGCAGGATGGTGATCAGCCCCAGCATTTT. It codes for CASSKVRQDGDQPQHF.